This TCR beta chain is from a study of cytomegalovirus exposure and HLA in healthy donors. Study outcomes and limitations: Analysis was carried out at a later point, and it linked a missense DCLRE1C variant to TCR beta V- and J-gene trimming. The study found most TCR sequences rare, yet found some public TCRs in many donors.

As to this clone: Its target is not known.

This CDR3 contains 15 residues. From germline, CDR1 is SEHNR and CDR2 FQNEAQ (reference sequence). With 8 bases removed from V and 8 bases from J, the gap between germline ends came to 22 bases. Vbeta (60) and Jbeta (13) primers were used in the PCR. Sequencing was performed with immunoSEQ multiplex PCR; in TCRdb, only in-frame clones are kept and a portion is missing. The sample includes 35,000 to 50,000 clones. The V call is TRBV7-9, the J call TRBJ2-1; possible D gene TRBD2, 6 bases. This TCR was sampled from a woman in her thirties in good health and CMV-seropositive. The sequenced sample was PBMCs. The CDR3 sequence: CASEMRGYLKHEQFF. CDR3 sequence (DNA): TGTGCCAGCGAAATGCGGGGATACCTTAAACATGAGCAGTTCTTC.